These 30 T cell receptor beta chains share one sample of origin, sequenced in a study of cytomegalovirus exposure and HLA in healthy donors. PCR amplification relied on 60 Vbeta primers (plus 13 Jbeta primers). The repertoire was sequenced with immunoSEQ multiplex PCR; TCRdb's copy has only in-frame clones and lacks some. The sample lists almost 80,000 clones, approximately 61% occurring once. Sequencing was carried out using PBMCs. The receptors were sampled from a woman in her 50s in good health and CMV-seropositive.

The chain employs TRBV9 and TRBJ2-5; D is possibly TRBD2 (6 bases). The germline V gene encodes CDR1 SGDLS and CDR2 YYNGEE. The CDR3 is made up of 13 amino acids. The V and J ends lost 3 bases and 1 base respectively, with 7 bases between them. CDR3 coding DNA: TGTGCCAGCAGCGGGGACTTCCAAGAGACCCAGTACTTC. It yields the protein CASSGDFQETQYF.

V is TRBV6-1 and J is TRBJ2-5; perhaps TRBD1 as D (5 bases). Gene TRBJ2-7 matches the end of the DNA better, so the J call may be wrong. CDR1 is MNHNS, CDR2 SASEGT, per germline. CDR3 length: 12 residues. The CDR3 reads CASSARVNEQYF. CDR3 bases: TGTGCCAGCAGTGCCAGGGTCAACGAGCAGTACTTC.

Only a few counts were recorded for this clone. The chain combines TRBV7-9 with TRBJ1-6; no clear D. V was pared by 1 base and J by 6 bases, with 10 bases between. The V gene's germline CDR1 is SEHNR and CDR2 FQNEAQ (reference sequence). The CDR3 is 15 amino acids. DNA for the CDR3: TGTGCCAGCAGCTTAGTTGCACAGACTAATTCACCCCTCCACTTT. This codes for CASSLVAQTNSPLHF.

This clone was observed a few times. The chain employs TRBV6-5 and TRBJ1-1; D is perhaps TRBD1 (6 bases). The V end lost 0 bases, the J end lost 0 bases, and 11 bases lay between the germline ends. The CDR3 length is 16 residues. CDR1 is MNHEY, CDR2 SVGAGI, per germline. CDR3 bases: TGTGCCAGCAGTTACTCGACAGGAGCCCTGAACACTGAAGCTTTCTTT. The encoded protein is CASSYSTGALNTEAFF.

This chain uses TRBV18 with TRBJ2-3; the match to TRBD1 covers 7 bases. Germline CDR1 is KGHSH and CDR2 is LQKENI. J lost 0 bases, V lost 6 bases, and 3 bases had no gene match. The CDR3 length is 14 residues. CDR3: CASSQDRSTDTQYF. The CDR3 DNA is TGTGCCAGCTCGCAGGACAGGAGCACAGATACGCAGTATTTT.

The chain employs TRBV9 and TRBJ2-5; perhaps TRBD2 as D (7 bases). The V gene lost 5 bases and the J gene lost 1 base, with 15 bases spanning the gap. Germline V CDR1 and CDR2: SGDLS, YYNGEE. CDR3 length: 15 residues. CDR3 bases: TGTGCCAGCAGTCGGGGGGCCGGCTCCCAAGAGACCCAGTACTTC. Its translation is CASSRGAGSQETQYF.

V and J are TRBV11-2 and TRBJ1-2; 12 bases match TRBD1. The junction had 10 bases not matched to a gene; V was cut back by 2 bases and J by 6 bases. Germline V gene sequence: CDR1 SGHAT, CDR2 FQNNGV. The CDR3 covers 17 residues. In DNA form, the CDR3 reads TGTGCCAGCAGCTTAACGCTTGGGACAGGGGGCGAAAATGGCTACACCTTC. As protein: CASSLTLGTGGENGYTF.

V and J are TRBV27 and TRBJ2-3, with D perhaps matching TRBD2 (6 bases). The CDR3 is 15 residues long. Germline CDR1 is MNHEY and CDR2 is SMNVEV (reference sequence). V was cut by 6 bases and J by 4 bases, with 17 bases left in between. This CDR3 is CASRYLIWGADTQYF. CDR3 sequence (DNA): TGTGCCAGCAGATACCTTATTTGGGGGGCAGATACGCAGTATTTT.

A few counts support this clone. The chain couples TRBV30 to TRBJ2-3, with no clear D. The CDR3 runs to 14 residues. V lost 2 bases to trimming and J lost 0 bases, with 9 bases between them. Germline V gene sequence: CDR1 GTSNPN, CDR2 SVGIG (reference sequence). The CDR3 nucleotides are TGTGCCTGGAGTCCCCAGTCTAGCACAGATACGCAGTATTTT. Encoded protein: CAWSPQSSTDTQYF.

This clone was seen just once. The chain joins TRBV5-1 to TRBJ1-3, with TRBD1 matching over 9 bases. The J segment lost 5 bases and the V segment lost 2 bases, leaving 5 bases of the junction unmatched. CDR1 is SGHRS, CDR2 YFSETQ, per germline. This CDR3 has 15 residues. DNA for the CDR3: TGCGCCAGCAGCTTCGGGACAGGGTTTAGAAACACCATATATTTT. It yields the protein CASSFGTGFRNTIYF.

The V and J genes are TRBV11-2 and TRBJ2-3, with D uncertain. CDR1 is SGHAT, CDR2 FQNNGV, per germline. This CDR3 is built from 12 residues. Trimming removed 4 bases from V and 4 bases from J, with 6 bases in between. Here the CDR3 DNA reads TGTGCCAGCAGCTCAGGTCCAGATACGCAGTATTTT. Amino acids: CASSSGPDTQYF.

The table lists this clone with a few counts. CDR3 protein: CASSASHRGNTEAFF. The CDR3 bases are TGCGCCAGCAGTGCTTCTCACAGGGGGAACACTGAAGCTTTCTTT. The rearrangement links TRBV10-2 to TRBJ1-1, with 7 bases aligning to TRBD1. V dropped 4 bases and J dropped 1; count of bases not matched to a gene: 6. Germline-derived CDR1 and CDR2 are WSHSY and SAAADI. The CDR3 spans 15 residues.

This chain uses TRBV6-6 with TRBJ2-3, with TRBD1 identical over 9 bases. V was clipped by 0 bases and J by 4 bases; unmatched bases: 2. The CDR3 is 15 residues long. Germline CDR1 is MNHNY and CDR2 is SVGAGI (reference sequence). As DNA, the CDR3 is TGTGCCAGCAGTTACTCGGGACAGGGAGCAGATACGCAGTATTTT. This sequence encodes CASSYSGQGADTQYF.

The CDR3 DNA reads as TGTGCCAGTAAACAGGGGAACACTGAAGCTTTCTTT. It is translated as CASKQGNTEAFF. The rearrangement uses TRBV6-5 and TRBJ1-1; possible D gene TRBD1, 6 bases. This CDR3 spans 12 amino acids. V lost 9 bases, J lost 1 base, and 9 bases lay in between. Germline V CDR1 and CDR2: MNHEY, SVGAGI.

In this sample, this clone turned up a few times. V gene TRBV5-1 combines with J gene TRBJ1-3; TRBD1 aligns across 9 bases. The germline gives CDR1 SGHRS, CDR2 YFSETQ. Trimming removed 4 bases from V and 0 bases from J; junction bases left unmatched: 2. This CDR3 is 15 amino acids long. The CDR3 protein is CASSEDRGSGNTIYF. The CDR3 bases are TGCGCCAGCAGCGAGGACAGGGGCTCTGGAAACACCATATATTTT.

The genes are TRBV11-2 and TRBJ1-2, with no clear D. The CDR3 length is 14 residues. V dropped 5 bases and J dropped 1 base, with 11 bases sitting between them. Germline V gives CDR1 SGHAT, CDR2 FQNNGV. CDR3 amino acids: CASSISLSNYGYTF. The DNA of the CDR3 is TGTGCCAGCAGCATATCTCTGAGTAACTATGGCTACACCTTC.

The J gene is TRBJ1-1, the V gene TRBV20-1, with D tentatively TRBD1 (5 bases). This CDR3 is 11 amino acids long. The germline V gene has CDR1 DFQATT and CDR2 SNEGSKA (reference sequence). The V gene lost 6 bases and the J gene lost 5 bases, with 10 bases spanning the gap. CDR3 DNA sequence: TGCAGTGCCGGCAGGGCAACTGAAGCTTTCTTT. Translating gives CSAGRATEAFF.

This clone was seen more than once but under ten times. The V gene is TRBV6-1, the J gene TRBJ1-1; TRBD1 aligns across 11 bases. Per germline, CDR1 MNHNS and CDR2 SASEGT. This CDR3 comprises 14 residues. Losses at the gene ends were 7 bases for V and 2 bases for J; bases not matched to a gene: 3. CDR3 sequence reads: CASIRTGGNTEAFF. The CDR3 DNA is TGTGCCAGCATTCGGACAGGGGGCAACACTGAAGCTTTCTTT.

V usage is TRBV6-1 and J usage is TRBJ2-5, with D tentatively TRBD2 (6 bases). CDR3 length: 14 residues. Per the germline V gene, CDR1 is MNHNS and CDR2 is SASEGT. V was shortened by 8 bases and J by 2 bases, with 15 bases between the two germline ends. The CDR3 spells CASGASGDQETQYF. The CDR3 bases are TGTGCCAGCGGGGCCTCGGGGGATCAAGAGACCCAGTACTTC.

The J gene is TRBJ2-7, the V gene TRBV7-9, with D unresolved. Germline V CDR1 and CDR2: SEHNR, FQNEAQ (reference sequence). The CDR3 consists of 18 residues. V was trimmed by 4 bases and J by 3 bases, leaving 25 bases between them. Here the CDR3 reads CASSSRSTVPFRIYEQYF. DNA of the CDR3: TGTGCCAGCAGCTCTCGGAGTACTGTACCTTTCCGAATCTACGAGCAGTACTTC.

This clone turned up a few times. The chain employs TRBV27 and TRBJ1-2; 7 bases match TRBD1. Germline CDR1 is MNHEY and CDR2 is SMNVEV (reference sequence). The CDR3 totals 14 residues. V was clipped by 4 bases and J by 4 bases; unmatched bases: 6. CDR3 loop: CASSSGGRSYGYTF. In nucleotides, the CDR3 is TGTGCCAGCAGTTCAGGGGGACGGAGCTATGGCTACACCTTC.

With respect to this clone: Different DNA sequences within this sample yield the same CDR3. This chain joins TRBV5-1 and TRBJ1-1, with a tentative D call TRBD1 (5 bases). The CDR3 sequence is 13 residues long. Trimming took 0 bases from V and 3 from J, leaving 6 bases between them. In germline, CDR1 is SGHRS, CDR2 YFSETQ. The CDR3 DNA follows: TGCGCCAGCAGCTTGGGACAGCACACTGAAGCTTTCTTT. It encodes CASSLGQHTEAFF.

The chain has TRBV28 and TRBJ1-2, with D perhaps TRBD1 (6 bases). Deletions cut 5 bases from V and 4 bases from J, with 17 bases between. Looked up from germline, CDR1 is MDHEN and CDR2 is SYDVKM. This CDR3 is 15 amino acids long. Here the CDR3 reads CASSPPGRGIYGYTF. In DNA, the CDR3 is TGTGCCAGCAGTCCCCCCGGCAGGGGAATCTATGGCTACACCTTC.

This clone was observed a handful of times. The chain uses TRBV29-1 and TRBJ2-1; 8 nucleotides match TRBD1. The J segment lost 3 bases and the V segment lost 6 bases, leaving 7 bases of the junction unmatched. Per germline, CDR1 SQVTM and CDR2 ANQGSEA. This CDR3 is built from 14 residues. The CDR3 protein is CSVTGTGIYNEQFF. The CDR3 DNA reads as TGCAGCGTAACCGGGACAGGCATCTACAATGAGCAGTTCTTC.

This clone was seen only a few times. The V call is TRBV6-1, the J call TRBJ2-2; D call uncertain. Trimming stripped 6 bases from V and 12 bases from J, with 11 bases between. This CDR3 comprises 11 residues. The germline V gene encodes CDR1 MNHNS and CDR2 SASEGT. The CDR3 sequence: CASSTVSKLFF. In nucleotides, the CDR3 is TGTGCCAGCAGCACGGTTTCCAAGCTGTTTTTT.

The chain has TRBV19 and TRBJ1-5; D is unclear. Between the trimmed V and J ends, which lost 7 bases and 0 bases, there was a span of 13 bases. Germline V gene data show CDR1 as LNHDA and CDR2 as SQIVND (reference sequence). CDR3 length: 15 amino acids. CDR3 sequence reads: CASNQVVYSNQPQHF. As DNA, the CDR3 is TGTGCCAGTAATCAGGTAGTCTATAGCAATCAGCCCCAGCATTTT.

The chain carries TRBV9 and TRBJ1-2, with D hard to call. Germline CDR1 and CDR2: SGDLS and YYNGEE. This CDR3 has 15 amino acids. Between the trimmed V and J ends, which lost 3 bases and 4 bases, there was a span of 16 bases. The CDR3 sequence: CASSASLRRSYGYTF. In DNA, the CDR3 is TGTGCCAGCAGCGCGTCCCTGCGGCGGTCCTATGGCTACACCTTC.

The chain is built from TRBV27 and TRBJ1-1; 10 bases fit TRBD1. The CDR3 runs 16 residues. The germline gives CDR1 MNHEY, CDR2 SMNVEV (reference sequence). Trimming removed 5 bases from V and 5 bases from J; junction bases left unmatched: 11. CDR3 nucleotides: TGTGCCAGCAGTCCCCGACAGGGGGCGCGAGGAACTGAAGCTTTCTTT. The encoded protein is CASSPRQGARGTEAFF.

The rearrangement links TRBV5-1 to TRBJ2-5; 7 positions match TRBD1. Germline V lookup: CDR1 SGHRS, CDR2 YFSETQ. V shed 4 bases, J shed 3 bases, and the junction held 6 bases outside the gene matches. CDR3 length: 14 amino acids. The CDR3 protein is CASSPDREKETQYF. DNA for the CDR3: TGCGCCAGCAGCCCAGACAGGGAGAAAGAGACCCAGTACTTC.

The V and J genes are TRBV21-1 and TRBJ2-7; the D call TRBD2 from the table was never checked on the DNA. TRBV21-1 is an annotated pseudogene. The CDR3 covers 15 residues. The CDR3 DNA reads TGTGCCAGCGCGCCGCGGGGTTCGTTAACCTACGAGCAGTACGTC. Translating gives CASAPRGSLTYEQYV.